The rows below give T cell receptor beta chains drawn from one sample of a study of spatial heterogeneity in lung cancer. Using its own MiXCR run on the 5' RACE reads, TCRdb lists one record per CDR3 protein. Of tens of thousands of distinct CDR3 sequences listed, less than 9.5% are singletons. Source: PBMCs, taken at surgery. The receptor set was obtained from a female donor with early-stage non-small cell lung cancer. The CDR3 runs from the conserved cysteine through the conserved F or W. A D gene is named only where the DNA matches it firmly. Clone sizes are given selectively: once, few, many, or a class where the clone is expanded.

v_gene,j_gene,d_gene,abundance,CDR3nt,CDR3aa
TRBV7-2,TRBJ2-3,-,few,TGTGCCAGCAGCTTCGACTATACAGATACGCAGTATTTT,CASSFDYTDTQYF
TRBV11-2,TRBJ1-1,-,many,TGTGCCAGCAGCTCCATAAACAGGGCCACTGAAGCTTTCTTT,CASSSINRATEAFF
TRBV20-1,TRBJ2-3,-,many,TGCAGTGCTAAGGCCCCTAGCGCAACAGATACGCAGTATTTT,CSAKAPSATDTQYF
TRBV30,TRBJ2-5,-,many,TGTGCCTGGACCCCTCGCGGGTCCGGGGTGGGGTACCAAGAGACCCAGTACTTC,CAWTPRGSGVGYQETQYF
TRBV5-1,TRBJ2-3,-,few,TGCGCCAGCAGCTTGTACAGTCGGGAAGATACGCAGTATTTT,CASSLYSREDTQYF
TRBV7-7,TRBJ2-5,TRBD2,many,TGTGCTAGCAGCCCCGGGGGGGCAGGTTTCCAAGAGACCCAGTACTTC,CASSPGGAGFQETQYF
TRBV20-1,TRBJ2-3,TRBD1,many,TGCAGTGCTAGGGACCGGACAGGGGGCGATACGCAGTATTTT,CSARDRTGGDTQYF
TRBV27,TRBJ2-3,-,few,TGTGCCAGCAGTTTCGCAGGCGATGGCACAGATACGCAGTATTTT,CASSFAGDGTDTQYF
TRBV25-1,TRBJ1-1,-,many,TGTGCCAGCAGTGATTCTGGTTGGACTGAAGCTTTCTTT,CASSDSGWTEAFF
TRBV20-1,TRBJ1-4,-,many,TGCAGTGCCTCCGAGCTAAAGGGGGGTTTCTTGGCTAATGAAAAACTGTTTTTT,CSASELKGGFLANEKLFF
TRBV19,TRBJ2-1,-,-,TGTGCCAGTAGTTTTCGGGCGGGGAGCTCCTACAATGAGCAGTTCTTC,CASSFRAGSSYNEQFF
TRBV20-1,TRBJ1-1,-,many,TGCAGTGCTAGGAGGACTTCCCGAAACACTGAAGCTTTCTTT,CSARRTSRNTEAFF
TRBV27,TRBJ2-7,-,many,TGTGCCAGCAGTTTTCCGGGCTCCGAGCAGTACTTC,CASSFPGSEQYF
TRBV7-2,TRBJ2-1,-,-,TGTGCCAGCACCCAATATTTCCTGGGTGAGCAGTTCTTC,CASTQYFLGEQFF
TRBV6-5,TRBJ2-7,TRBD1,few,TGTGCCAGCAGTTACCGACAGGGGGACCCCTACGAGCAGTACTTC,CASSYRQGDPYEQYF
TRBV12-3/TRBV12-4,TRBJ2-5,-,-,TGTGCCAGCAGTTTCCCCGGGAATAGAGAGACCCAGTACTTC,CASSFPGNRETQYF
TRBV20-1,TRBJ1-6,TRBD1,-,TGCAGTGCTAGAGCGAACCCCGGGACAGACAATTCACCCCTCCACTTT,CSARANPGTDNSPLHF
TRBV29-1,TRBJ2-7,-,many,TGCAGCGTGGGCGGGGGCCACGAGCAGTACTTC,CSVGGGHEQYF
TRBV4-3,TRBJ1-1,-,many,TGCGCCAGCAGCCGGGGACACACGAACACTGAAGCTTTCTTT,CASSRGHTNTEAFF
TRBV20-1,TRBJ2-1,-,many,TGCAGTGCTATTCGGGATTGGCGAGAGCAGTTCTTC,CSAIRDWREQFF
TRBV9,TRBJ1-4,-,few,TGTGCCAGCAGCGTAGCGGGGAGTGGGTCGGCTAATGAAAAACTGTTTTTT,CASSVAGSGSANEKLFF
TRBV6-1,TRBJ2-7,TRBD1,many,TGTGCCAGCAGTGAAAGGGACAGGGCGACCTACGAGCAGTACTTC,CASSERDRATYEQYF
TRBV28,TRBJ2-3,TRBD2,-,TGTGCCAGCAAACTTTTAGCGGGAGGCCTTAGCACAGATACGCAGTATTTT,CASKLLAGGLSTDTQYF
TRBV14,TRBJ2-7,-,many,TGTGCCAGCAGCCACAGTATCTCCTACGAGCAGTACTTC,CASSHSISYEQYF
TRBV7-2,TRBJ2-1,TRBD2,-,TGTGCCAGCAGCTCCAGAGCGGGAAATGAGCAGTTCTTC,CASSSRAGNEQFF
TRBV5-1,TRBJ2-7,TRBD1,many,TGCGCCAGCAGCCGGTCCGGGACAGGGGCCTACGAGCAGTACTTC,CASSRSGTGAYEQYF
TRBV27,TRBJ1-1,TRBD1,many,TGTGCCAGCAGTATGTTGGACAGGGTGTTGGAAGGTGAAGCTTTCTTT,CASSMLDRVLEGEAFF
TRBV6-2/TRBV6-3,TRBJ2-5,-,-,TGTGCCAGCAGACAGGCCTCTGGGCGGAGCCAAGAGACCCAGTACTTC,CASRQASGRSQETQYF
TRBV5-1,TRBJ2-7,-,many,TGCGCCAGCAGCCGACTCGGGGTCGTCAGCTCCTACGAGCAGTACTTC,CASSRLGVVSSYEQYF
TRBV6-5,TRBJ2-3,-,many,TGTGCCAGCAAACCAGGGGTAACCATCACAGATACGCAGTATTTT,CASKPGVTITDTQYF
TRBV7-9,TRBJ2-5,-,-,TGTGCCAGCAGCTTTTCAGGGGAAGAGACCCAGTACTTC,CASSFSGEETQYF
TRBV3-2,TRBJ2-5,-,few,TGTGCCAGCAGCCATTTGTCCCGGGACAGGGGGGAGACCCAGTACTTC,CASSHLSRDRGETQYF
TRBV28,TRBJ2-7,TRBD2,many,TGTGCCAGTTCCGGACTAGCCTACGAGCAGTACTTC,CASSGLAYEQYF
TRBV29-1,TRBJ1-2,-,many,TGCAGCGGCTGGGACAAGAACTATGGCTACACCTTC,CSGWDKNYGYTF